This T cell receptor beta chain emerged from a study of CD8+ T cells in alopecia areata. Trimming removed 7 bases from V and 0 bases from J, with 10 bases in between. Germline-derived CDR1 and CDR2 are GTSNPN and SVGIG (reference sequence). The CDR3 length is 12 residues. As the sequencing template, cDNA was produced by extracting RNA and reverse transcribing it. Sequenced by immunoSEQ multiplex PCR; TCRdb stores in-frame clones only, minus some. The table lists 150,000 or so clones, roughly 48% of them singletons. On this clone itself: Its antigen is undetermined.

Study-wide results and caveats: Normal skin contains resident alphabeta T cells, and these are also sequenced in scalp samples. For lesional scalp, especially alopecia totalis/universalis, clonality was higher than in normal scalp.

The sample comprised CD4+ T cells sorted from blood. The chain joins TRBV30 to TRBJ2-7; tentative D call: TRBD1 (5 bases). This TCR was sampled from a human donor with alopecia areata. CDR3 in amino acids: CAFTTVSYEQYF. The CDR3 coding sequence is TGTGCCTTCACGACAGTCTCCTACGAGCAGTACTTC. Drawing the rest from reference TRBV30 and TRBJ2-7, the complete variable domain is SQTIHQWPATLVQPVGSPLSLECTVEGTSNPNLYWYRQAAGRGLQLLFYSVGIGQISSEVPQNLSASRPQDRQFILSSKKLLLSDSGFYLCAFTTVSYEQYFGPGTRLTVT.